This note documents a single T cell receptor (beta chain) sequence. The antigen remains unidentified. This specimen comes from a study of T cell responses to AZD1222 COVID-19 vaccine. Notes on the study in general: Close to half of all spike-specific TCRs reportedly target regions of the variants that are unmutated. Vaccination with two AZD1222 doses was followed by a rise in Spike-specific TCR breadth and depth. The span of vaccine-associated CD4 TCRs extended across spike, with dominance at 160-218 and 743-854.

Assay used: immunoSEQ multiplex PCR; TCRdb lists only in-frame clones, some missing. The sample includes about 92,000 clones, around 86% of them seen just once. The germline V gene encodes CDR1 LGHDT and CDR2 YNNKEL (reference sequence). V lost 1 base, J lost 8 bases, and 14 bases lay in between. This CDR3 region has 14 residues. Sequenced material: peripheral blood, taken on day 0 of AZD1222 vaccination. This sequence was found in an adult in good health. The chain links TRBV3-1 (or the pseudogene TRBV3-2) to TRBJ1-2; D unclear. CDR3 DNA: TGTGCCAGCAGCCAAGGAGGAGTGATGGGGGGCTACACCTTC. It translates to CASSQGGVMGGYTF.